One and the same sample provided the 15 T cell receptor beta chains below, sequenced in a study of T cells in Graves' hyperthyroidism and ophthalmopathy. RNA transcripts served as the template for amplifying TCR beta CDR3 regions. A set of HTBI primers served as the primers for a first-round RT-PCR of the TCR CDR3. TCRdb re-called the multiplex PCR reads through MiXCR, storing one row per CDR3 protein. The sample lists approximately 590,000 distinct CDR3 sequences, less than 20% occurring once. Sequencing was done on a sample of blood. The receptors were sampled from a woman aged 30 to 39 with Graves' hyperthyroidism.

This clonotype has a count of ten or more. V is TRBV20-1 and J is TRBJ2-3; D might be TRBD1 (5 bases). The V gene lost 3 bases and the J gene lost 2 bases, with 18 bases spanning the gap. The CDR3 loop spans 16 amino acids. Looked up from germline, CDR1 is DFQATT and CDR2 is SNEGSKA (reference sequence). The CDR3 protein is CSASGQPDRTTDTQYF. CDR3 bases: TGCAGTGCTAGTGGTCAGCCCGACAGAACCACAGATACGCAGTATTTT.

This clonotype was seen many times. This sequence joins TRBV20-1 and TRBJ2-1; D call uncertain. Germline V gene data show CDR1 as DFQATT and CDR2 as SNEGSKA (reference sequence). The V end was cut by 2 bases, the J end by 8 bases, with 22 bases between. CDR3 length: 16 amino acids. The CDR3 coding sequence is TGCAGTGCTAGACCCACCGTCCTAGGGTCCCTCCATGAGCAGTTCTTC. Translation: CSARPTVLGSLHEQFF.

This clonotype appeared a few times. The chain employs TRBV27 and TRBJ1-2; no firm D call. V lost 6 bases to trimming and J lost 8 bases, with 16 bases between them. The CDR3 is 13 amino acids. From germline, CDR1 is MNHEY and CDR2 SMNVEV (reference sequence). The CDR3 nucleotides read TGTGCCAGCAGGCCACGCGGAGGATTCGGCTACACCTTC. As protein: CASRPRGGFGYTF.

This clonotype showed up many times. V is TRBV20-1 and J is TRBJ1-5, with D unclear. The CDR3 totals 12 residues. The germline V gene encodes CDR1 DFQATT and CDR2 SNEGSKA (reference sequence). The germline V and J ends were trimmed by 6 bases and 0 bases, with 6 bases remaining between them. For the CDR3, the DNA is TGCAGTGCCTCATATAGCAATCAGCCCCAGCATTTT. This encodes CSASYSNQPQHF.

V and J are TRBV10-3 and TRBJ2-7; 8 positions match TRBD2. The CDR3 spans 17 residues. Germline V gives CDR1 ENHRY, CDR2 SYGVKD. V lost 3 bases, J lost 4 bases, and 14 bases stayed unmatched. CDR3 nucleotides: TGTGCCATCAGTGAAACCACCCCCGGGGGGGGCGATTACGAGCAGTACTTC. Its protein is CAISETTPGGGDYEQYF.

This clonotype was counted many times. This chain connects TRBV28 to TRBJ2-7; 9 bases match TRBD2. V shed 5 bases, J shed 2 bases, and the junction held 10 bases outside the gene matches. The CDR3 extends over 16 amino acids. The germline CDR1 and CDR2 sequences are MDHEN and SYDVKM. The CDR3 region is CASSPNRLAETYEQYF. The DNA of the CDR3 is TGTGCCAGCAGTCCAAACCGACTAGCGGAGACCTACGAGCAGTACTTC.

At least ten counts were recorded for this clonotype. The chain is built from TRBV7-2 and TRBJ2-1; 7 nucleotides align to TRBD1. After removal of 1 base from V and 2 bases from J, the junction contained 5 bases not matched to a gene. This CDR3 spans 16 amino acids. The V gene's germline CDR1 is SGHTA and CDR2 FQGNSA. CDR3 loop: CASSLVGQAAYNEQFF. The CDR3 DNA is TGTGCCAGCAGCTTAGTTGGACAGGCGGCCTACAATGAGCAGTTCTTC.

This clonotype was observed a handful of times. This chain joins TRBV18 and TRBJ2-3; possibly TRBD1 for D (5 bases). With 1 base removed from V and 1 base from J, the gap between germline ends came to 15 bases. CDR1 is KGHSH and CDR2 is LQKENI in the germline V gene. This CDR3 comprises 17 residues. The CDR3 sequence is CASSPRLNLGGTDTQYF. DNA for the CDR3: TGTGCCAGCTCACCACGATTGAACCTAGGGGGCACAGATACGCAGTATTTT.

This clonotype came up many times. The chain carries TRBV29-1 and TRBJ2-1; D is perhaps TRBD2 (6 bases). The CDR3 is 13 amino acids. The ends were cut back, 7 bases at V and 6 bases at J, with 16 bases in the middle. Germline V CDR1 and CDR2: SQVTM, ANQGSEA. CDR3 nucleotide sequence: TGCAGCGGCGGCTTTGCGGGATTCAATGAGCAGTTCTTC. Its translation is CSGGFAGFNEQFF.

This clonotype was seen at least ten times. The V and J genes are TRBV12-3 or TRBV12-4 and TRBJ1-5, with D unclear. The CDR3 is 13 residues long. The V end was cut by 4 bases, the J end by 5 bases, with 9 bases between. The CDR3, as DNA: TGTGCCAGCAGTTGGGCCGGGGATCAGCCCCAGCATTTT. It codes for CASSWAGDQPQHF.

This clonotype appeared a few times. The CDR3: CASSGFTGNAGNTIYF. In DNA, the CDR3 is TGTGCCAGCAGCGGATTTACAGGGAATGCTGGAAACACCATATATTTT. This chain links TRBV9 with TRBJ1-3, with D maybe TRBD1 (6 bases). Germline values: CDR1 SGDLS, CDR2 YYNGEE. Deletions cut 3 bases from V and 2 bases from J, with 15 bases between. CDR3 length: 16 amino acids.

This clonotype was seen a few times. The chain joins TRBV9 to TRBJ2-2; 10 bases fit TRBD2. The CDR3 contains 17 residues. Germline-derived CDR1 and CDR2 are SGDLS and YYNGEE. Losses at the gene ends were 4 bases for V and 1 base for J; bases not matched to a gene: 7. In nucleotides, the CDR3 is TGTGCCAGCAGCTCAGCGGGAGGGGGGGGGAACACCGGGGAGCTGTTTTTT. It codes for CASSSAGGGGNTGELFF.

Ten or more counts support this clonotype. The chain employs TRBV7-2 and TRBJ2-2; 9 bases are a match to TRBD2. This CDR3 is 19 amino acids long. V was clipped by 5 bases and J by 0 bases; unmatched bases: 13. Germline V gene sequence: CDR1 SGHTA, CDR2 FQGNSA. The CDR3 reads CASSPRREGFPANTGELFF. In DNA, the CDR3 is TGTGCCAGCAGCCCTCGGCGGGAGGGCTTTCCCGCGAACACCGGGGAGCTGTTTTTT.

This clonotype came up many times. This rearrangement joins TRBV28 to TRBJ2-7; a weak D match, TRBD2 (6 bases). V was clipped by 3 bases and J by 1 base, with 13 bases between them. The CDR3 has 15 amino acids. The germline CDR1 and CDR2 sequences are MDHEN and SYDVKM. CDR3 coding DNA: TGTGCCAGCAGTTTCGGCGGGATCGTATCCTACGAGCAGTACTTC. This translates into CASSFGGIVSYEQYF.

The gene calls are TRBV28 and TRBJ1-1; no clear D. CDR3 length: 12 amino acids. V was pared by 3 bases and J by 11 bases, with 13 bases between. In germline, CDR1 is MDHEN, CDR2 SYDVKM. The CDR3 nucleotides are TGTGCCAGCAGTTTTTTAGGGTTTGACGCTTTCTTT. It is translated as CASSFLGFDAFF. Drawing the rest from reference TRBV28 and TRBJ1-1, the complete variable domain is DVKVTQSSRYLVKRTGEKVFLECVQDMDHENMFWYRQDPGLGLRLIYFSYDVKMKEKGDIPEGYSVSREKKERFSLILESASTNQTSMYLCASSFLGFDAFFGQGTRLTVV.